This T cell receptor (beta chain) appears in the sequencing data of a study of blood T cell repertoires in COVID-19. About the research overall: Sites across the United States, Italy and Spain contributed samples from acute and convalescent COVID-19. The cDNA or gDNA used as material had been derived from T cells, B-cell-depleted T cells, or PBMCs.

In the original workflow: Estimation of nucleated cell counts was performed using reference gene primer amplification. Generated by immunoSEQ multiplex PCR, the TCRdb table keeps only in-frame clones and is missing some. V, J and clone size reflect that table, while D and trimming were determined from the DNA. The data show 150,000 to 200,000 clones, 85% seen once. Patients at the Seattle site were enrolled during active infection and followed longitudinally. The J segment lost 7 bases and the V segment lost 7 bases, leaving 9 bases of the junction unmatched. CDR1 is MNHEY, CDR2 SVGAGI, per germline. The CDR3 loop spans 15 amino acids.

Sample: peripheral blood. This clonotype originated in a man in his sixties with COVID-19, enrolled during active disease. The V call is TRBV6-5, the J call TRBJ2-1, with TRBD2 matching over 11 bases. This CDR3 reads CASTVAGGPYNEQFF. DNA of the CDR3: TGTGCCAGCACGGTAGCGGGAGGGCCGTATAATGAGCAGTTCTTC.